This section outlines one T cell receptor beta chain sequence together with its context. What it binds is unknown. Donors uniformly comprised healthy Caucasians. These data belong to a study of identical twins. Study-level results: Clonotypes of the beta chain that were abundant in cord blood carried fewer insertions (memory repertoires showed none). Invariant populations such as MAIT and iNKT cells could partly muddle zero-insertion analyses. Modelling underestimated the level of out-of-frame TCR alpha sharing observed in monozygotic twins.

TCRdb fed the 5' RACE reads into MiXCR, producing one record per CDR3 protein. The sample has approximately 220,000 distinct CDR3 sequences; 6% to 8.5% are singletons. The CDR3 consists of 15 residues. Germline assignment: CDR1 MNHNS and CDR2 SASEGT. The J segment lost 7 bases and the V segment lost 2 bases, leaving 11 bases of the junction unmatched. These data also featured in a second study, about yellow fever vaccine responses in identical twins.

The chain joins TRBV6-1 to TRBJ2-7; 7 bases fit TRBD1. The sample taken for sequencing was CD8+ T cells sorted from blood. This receptor was identified in a woman aged 18-35 years in good health. For the CDR3, the DNA is TGTGCCAGCAGTGAATTTACAGGGGCCTACGGTGAGCAGTACGTC. This translates into CASSEFTGAYGEQYV.